This TCR beta chain originates from a study of neurological immune-mediated disorders. This clonotype has at least ten counts. Germline values: CDR1 DFQATT, CDR2 SNEGSKA (reference sequence). The CDR3 length is 13 residues. With 4 bases removed from V and 2 bases from J, the gap between germline ends came to 11 bases. The healthy controls volunteered at a blood bank in Maryland, USA. TCRdb fed the 5' RACE reads into MiXCR, producing one record per CDR3 protein. The sample contains 14,000 or so distinct CDR3 sequences, more than 6% of which appear only once. The source of this sequence is a woman aged 40 to 55 in good health. V usage is TRBV20-1 and J usage is TRBJ1-1, with D possibly being TRBD1 (5 bases). Sequenced sample: CD8+ T cells from blood. CDR3 protein: CSAIREVNTEAFF. The CDR3 nucleotides are TGCAGTGCTATCAGGGAAGTTAACACTGAAGCTTTCTTT.